These 26 T cell receptor beta chains came from one sample sequenced in a study of T cells after yellow fever vaccination. MiXCR was run by TCRdb on the 5' RACE reads, yielding one entry per CDR3 protein. Of 450,000 to 600,000 distinct CDR3 sequences detected, approximately 13% appear once; the ten largest clones hold 11% to 15%. The sample here was PBMCs, taken on the day of the yellow fever booster vaccination. These receptors were collected from a man aged 25-45 years who received the YFV17D yellow fever vaccine.

The chain couples TRBV10-3 to TRBJ2-3, with TRBD1 matching over 8 bases. CDR3 size: 14 residues. Germline trimming cut 2 bases from V and 11 bases from J; bases unmatched to any gene: 9. Germline lookup yields CDR1 ENHRY and CDR2 SYGVKD. The CDR3 here is CAISEPSRQGKQYF. CDR3 in DNA: TGTGCCATCAGTGAGCCGAGTAGACAGGGGAAGCAGTATTTT.

In DNA, the CDR3 is TGTGCCACCAGCACCGGGGCAGGGGGAAGGAGCGGGAGATACAATGAGCAGTTCTTC. Amino acid sequence: CATSTGAGGRSGRYNEQFF. The gene calls are TRBV15 and TRBJ2-1; D possibly corresponds to TRBD2 (8 bases). V was shortened by 4 bases and J by 4 bases, with 26 bases between the two germline ends. This CDR3 contains 19 residues. Germline CDR1 LNHNV, CDR2 YYDKDF (reference sequence).

The J gene is TRBJ1-1, the V gene TRBV19; a possible D gene is TRBD1 (6 bases). Trimming shortened V by 6 bases and J by 3 bases, and 14 bases separated the two germline ends. Germline values: CDR1 LNHDA, CDR2 SQIVND (reference sequence). The CDR3 is made up of 14 amino acids. The CDR3 spells CASRVQGTDTEAFF. The CDR3 region has the DNA TGTGCCAGTAGGGTCCAGGGGACCGACACTGAAGCTTTCTTT.

The chain uses TRBV9 and TRBJ1-1; D is uncertain. V was cut by 3 bases and J by 0 bases, with 15 bases left in between. This CDR3 spans 16 amino acids. Germline lookup yields CDR1 SGDLS and CDR2 YYNGEE. The CDR3 loop is CASSGHERAMNTEAFF. DNA of the CDR3: TGTGCCAGCAGCGGCCACGAGCGGGCCATGAACACTGAAGCTTTCTTT.

This clonotype came up a few times. This chain links TRBV5-6 with TRBJ2-7; D not resolved. This CDR3 is built from 15 residues. CDR1 and CDR2 (germline): SGHDT, YYEEEE. V lost 4 bases, J lost 2 bases, and 16 bases lay in between. CDR3 DNA sequence: TGTGCCAGCAGCGCTGGCGTTAGGGTCGCCTACGAGCAGTACTTC. Amino acids: CASSAGVRVAYEQYF.

V usage is TRBV20-1 and J usage is TRBJ2-2; 9 bases are a match to TRBD2. Trimming took 6 bases from V and 7 from J; bases not matched to a gene: 12. The CDR3 extends over 15 amino acids. Germline CDR1 is DFQATT and CDR2 is SNEGSKA (reference sequence). DNA for the CDR3: TGCAGTGCCCGGGGTAGCGGGAGAAATGTCGGGGAGCTGTTTTTT. The encoded protein is CSARGSGRNVGELFF.

This sequence joins TRBV20-1 and TRBJ2-5; perhaps D is TRBD1 or TRBD2 (5 bases each). Trimming shortened V by 7 bases and J by 7 bases, and 22 bases separated the two germline ends. Germline V gene sequence: CDR1 DFQATT, CDR2 SNEGSKA (reference sequence). The CDR3 covers 14 residues. CDR3 sequence: CSVAIGAPIRTQYF. CDR3 in DNA: TGCAGTGTAGCGATCGGGGCTCCAATACGGACCCAGTACTTC.

There are a few counts of this clonotype. J is TRBJ2-3 and V is TRBV7-6, with TRBD1 as a possible D gene (6 bases). Germline V gene data show CDR1 as SGHVS and CDR2 as FNYEAQ. The V end lost 5 bases, the J end lost 3 bases, and 15 bases lay between the germline ends. The CDR3 runs to 15 residues. The DNA for the CDR3 is TGTGCCAGCAGCGTCCTCAGGGGAGAAACAGATACGCAGTATTTT. It yields the protein CASSVLRGETDTQYF.

This clonotype was observed at least ten times. V is TRBV6-6 and J is TRBJ2-7; tentative D call: TRBD1 (5 bases). Germline CDR1 MNHNY, CDR2 SVGAGI (reference sequence). The CDR3 has 13 residues. V lost 5 bases and J 6 bases, leaving 14 bases between the germline ends. The CDR3 DNA follows: TGTGCCAGCAGTGACAGTCGAGCCGCCGAGCAGTACTTC. This encodes CASSDSRAAEQYF.

This clonotype occurred many times. The chain joins TRBV29-1 to TRBJ2-5, with 7 bases that match TRBD2. Germline CDR1 is SQVTM and CDR2 is ANQGSEA. The CDR3 has 16 amino acids. Trimming took 3 bases from V and 1 from J; bases not matched to a gene: 11. The CDR3 reads CSVEAGDQGSQETQYF. The CDR3, as DNA: TGCAGCGTTGAGGCGGGGGACCAGGGATCCCAAGAGACCCAGTACTTC.

This clonotype was seen only a few times. The chain links TRBV28 to TRBJ2-7; D call uncertain. The germline V gene encodes CDR1 MDHEN and CDR2 SYDVKM. With 6 bases removed from V and 3 bases from J, the gap between germline ends came to 6 bases. CDR3 size: 11 residues. In DNA form, the CDR3 reads TGTGCCAGCAGGAAGAGCTACGAGCAGTACTTC. Translated: CASRKSYEQYF.

This clonotype was seen only a few times. V gene TRBV7-9 combines with J gene TRBJ2-3; D call uncertain. Germline lookup yields CDR1 SEHNR and CDR2 FQNEAQ (reference sequence). This CDR3 spans 12 amino acids. Trimming left V 4 bases short and J 6 bases short, with 8 bases between. CDR3 sequence reads: CASSSHPDTQYF. In DNA form, the CDR3 reads TGTGCCAGCAGCTCTCATCCGGATACGCAGTATTTT.

This clonotype was detected ten times or more. V and J are TRBV3-1 and TRBJ2-7, with D possibly matching TRBD2 (6 bases). Germline CDR1 and CDR2: LGHDT and YNNKEL (reference sequence). Between the trimmed V and J ends, which lost 1 base and 6 bases, there was a span of 19 bases. The CDR3 runs 16 residues. CDR3 region: CASSQGISGLTFEQYF. The DNA of the CDR3 is TGTGCCAGCAGCCAAGGTATCAGCGGGCTTACTTTCGAGCAGTACTTC.

In this sample, this clonotype turned up a few times. The chain employs TRBV28 and TRBJ2-4; the D is unclear. V dropped 5 bases and J dropped 3 bases, with 20 bases sitting between them. The CDR3 covers 17 residues. CDR1 is MDHEN, CDR2 SYDVKM, per germline. The CDR3 region is CASSPPRLGVGKNIQYF. In DNA form, the CDR3 reads TGTGCCAGCAGTCCCCCACGTCTTGGGGTAGGCAAAAACATTCAGTACTTC.

This clonotype was seen at least ten times. This rearrangement joins TRBV6-5 to TRBJ2-7; D unclear. Germline loops: CDR1 MNHEY, CDR2 SVGAGI. This CDR3 contains 13 residues. The V gene lost 0 bases and the J gene lost 4 bases, with 7 bases spanning the gap. DNA for the CDR3: TGTGCCAGCAGTTACTCTAAGAATTACGAGCAGTACTTC. Translation gives CASSYSKNYEQYF.

This clonotype was counted ten times or more. The genes are TRBV7-2 and TRBJ2-3; a weak D match, TRBD2 (6 bases). CDR3 length: 11 residues. Looked up from germline, CDR1 is SGHTA and CDR2 is FQGNSA. V lost 10 bases and J lost 4, with 9 bases in between. The CDR3 DNA follows: TGTGCCACTCCGGGGGCAGATACGCAGTATTTT. It is translated as CATPGADTQYF.

The J gene is TRBJ2-7, the V gene TRBV4-3; D is unclear. The CDR3 totals 13 residues. CDR1 LGHNA and CDR2 YSLEER come from the germline V gene. V was cut by 4 bases and J by 4 bases, with 11 bases left in between. This CDR3 reads CASSPDLRYEQYF. CDR3 DNA sequence: TGCGCCAGCAGCCCCGACTTGAGATACGAGCAGTACTTC.

Turning to this clonotype: The germline gene is not matched at one end of the junction; a read error may be the cause. The chain joins TRBV20-1 to TRBJ1-5; a possible D gene is TRBD1 (6 bases). The CDR3 is 13 amino acids. Germline V gene lookup returns CDR1 DFQATT and CDR2 SNEGSKA (reference sequence). DNA of the CDR3: TGCAGTGCTAGTTCGACAGGCAACCAGCCCCAGCATTTT. Protein product: CSASSTGNQPQHF.

The rearrangement joins TRBV7-2 to TRBJ2-1; D may be TRBD2 (5 bases). Germline V gene lookup returns CDR1 SGHTA and CDR2 FQGNSA. The V and J ends lost 3 bases and 3 bases respectively, with 12 bases between them. The CDR3 has 15 amino acids. CDR3 protein: CASSFGRVVYNEQFF. The CDR3 DNA reads as TGTGCCAGCAGCTTCGGGCGGGTCGTCTACAATGAGCAGTTCTTC. Variable domain in full (rest from reference TRBV7-2 and TRBJ2-1): GAGVSQSPSNKVTEKGKDVELRCDPISGHTALYWYRQSLGQGLEFLIYFQGNSAPDKSGLPSDRFSAERTGGSVSTLTIQRTQQEDSAVYLCASSFGRVVYNEQFFGPGTRLTVL.

This clonotype was recorded a few times. The rearrangement links TRBV3-1 to TRBJ2-5; D might be TRBD2 (6 bases). The CDR3 spans 14 residues. Germline CDR1 LGHDT, CDR2 YNNKEL (reference sequence). With 0 bases removed from V and 3 bases from J, the gap between germline ends came to 8 bases. The CDR3 DNA reads as TGTGCCAGCAGCCAAGACGGGAGAGAAGAGACCCAGTACTTC. It translates to CASSQDGREETQYF.

This rearrangement joins TRBV5-4 to TRBJ2-7; D perhaps matches TRBD1 (6 bases). The CDR3 is 14 amino acids. V lost 5 bases and J 2 bases, leaving 14 bases between the germline ends. The germline gives CDR1 SGHNT, CDR2 YYREEE (reference sequence). CDR3 nucleotides: TGTGCCAGCAGTTTCGACAGGCGAACCTACGAGCAGTACTTC. It specifies CASSFDRRTYEQYF.

This clonotype was observed a few times. The chain carries TRBV7-2 and TRBJ2-7, with 10 bases that match TRBD1. The CDR3 contains 16 residues. CDR1 is SGHTA and CDR2 is FQGNSA in the germline V gene. V lost 3 bases, J lost 5 bases, and 10 bases stayed unmatched. The CDR3 here is CASSLLTGGAGHEQYF. DNA for the CDR3: TGTGCCAGCAGCTTGCTGACAGGGGGCGCTGGCCACGAGCAGTACTTC.

Details on this clonotype: Germline and junction disagree at one end, which may indicate a read error. The rearrangement uses TRBV5-4 and TRBJ2-3, with D unresolved. The length of the CDR3 is 15 residues. Germline V gene sequence: CDR1 SGHNT, CDR2 YYREEE (reference sequence). The CDR3 nucleotides are TGTGCCAGCAGCTTGGCGGCGGATAGCACAGATATGCAGTATTTT. Translation: CASSLAADSTDMQYF.

In its sample, this clonotype was seen many times. The rearrangement uses TRBV5-1 and TRBJ2-5, with D unresolved. The ends were cut back, 1 base at V and 5 bases at J, with 6 bases in the middle. The CDR3 runs to 12 residues. The germline V gene encodes CDR1 SGHRS and CDR2 YFSETQ. The CDR3 DNA reads as TGCGCCAGCAGCTTGCAGGATGAGACCCAGTACTTC. Translating it yields CASSLQDETQYF.

V gene TRBV18 combines with J gene TRBJ2-1; D may be TRBD1 or TRBD2 (6 bases each). The CDR3 length is 13 residues. The V end lost 2 bases, the J end lost 8 bases, and 10 bases lay between the germline ends. Germline V CDR1 and CDR2: KGHSH, LQKENI. The CDR3 sequence: CASSPRGAHEQFF. For the CDR3, the DNA is TGTGCCAGCTCACCAAGGGGGGCTCATGAGCAGTTCTTC.

This clonotype was counted only a few times. The J gene is TRBJ2-2, the V gene TRBV18; TRBD1 agrees at 7 bases. V was pared by 2 bases and J by 3 bases, with 6 bases of the junction left unmatched. Germline V gives CDR1 KGHSH, CDR2 LQKENI. The CDR3 totals 16 residues. CDR3 amino acids: CASSPYRDRDTGELFF. The DNA for the CDR3 is TGTGCCAGCTCACCATACCGTGACAGGGACACCGGGGAGCTGTTTTTT.